Here is one T cell receptor beta chain with its context. Its antigen is as yet unknown. The V gene lost 2 bases and the J gene lost 6 bases, with 14 bases spanning the gap. CDR3 size: 15 residues. Per germline, CDR1 MDHEN and CDR2 SYDVKM. The data belong to a study of cytomegalovirus exposure and HLA in healthy donors. PCR used 60 Vbeta primers and 13 Jbeta primers. Clones were read by immunoSEQ multiplex PCR, and TCRdb kept only the in-frame ones, dropping some. The profile shows approximately 100,000 clones, roughly 75% of them singletons. Study-wide results and limits: A later analysis associated 15,000 to 20,000 TCR beta sequences with HLA alleles at a 0.05 false discovery rate.

The receptor was derived from a woman in her thirties or forties in good health and CMV-seronegative. Sequenced input: PBMCs. This sequence joins TRBV28 and TRBJ2-4; weak D call: TRBD1 (5 bases). CDR3 amino acids: CASSLQGTAGNIQYF. In nucleotides, the CDR3 is TGTGCCAGCAGTTTACAGGGAACCGCTGGAAACATTCAGTACTTC.